The T cell receptor (beta chain) described here comes from a study of beta chain features in type 1 diabetes. Study-level findings and limits: A possible short-template PCR bias applies equally to patients and controls.

Comment on this clone: Its matching antigen is unknown.

Expressed TCRB transcripts were sequenced after all isolated RNA was converted to cDNA. Sequencing used immunoSEQ multiplex PCR; TCRdb keeps in-frame clones, though not all of them. The sample has about 350,000 clones; about 20% are singletons. CDR1 and CDR2 (germline): KGHSH, LQKENI. CDR3 length: 17 residues. The trim removed 3 bases at V and 6 bases at J, leaving 5 bases unmatched. J is TRBJ2-1 and V is TRBV18, with 16 bases aligning to TRBD2. Source material: naive CD4+ T cells from blood. The source is a woman aged 18-35 years in good health. CDR3 loop: CASSPGLAGGPSNEQFF. CDR3 coding DNA: TGTGCCAGCTCACCGGGACTAGCGGGAGGGCCTTCCAATGAGCAGTTCTTC.